The entry below describes one T cell receptor beta chain. Its antigen is not yet known. Qualities for individual bases were not recorded, and no much larger clone is one base off. Trimming removed 2 bases from V and 9 bases from J, leaving 20 bases between the germline ends. Looking up the germline V gene yields CDR1 ENHRY and CDR2 SYGVKD. The cysteine opens and the phenylalanine closes a CDR3 of 16 amino acids. The read is trimmed to its CDR3 DNA, 48 bases read in frame from base 1. TCRbeta CDR3 regions were amplified from genomic DNA by means of the immunoSEQ Assay, a bias-controlled multiplex PCR. In the original analysis: The number of nucleated cells in each sample was estimated from the amplification of reference gene primers within the assay. To quantify the absolute abundance of each unique TCRbeta CDR3 rearrangement, sequence reads were collapsed and filtered. For each sample, productive Simpson clonality was calculated as the square root of Simpson's diversity index over productive rearrangements. TCRdb re-hosts the immuneACCESS table, in-frame sequences only. Its copies lack some clones; in the studies checked, an unresolved V gene accounts for under half of them, and the cause for the rest is not known. The V and J calls and clone size were taken over from that table, and D and trimming were inferred from the DNA. Across this sample there are some 190,000 clones, with more than 70% seen only once. The leading ten clones occupy 5% to 8% of the sample.

The data were taken from a study of blood T cell repertoires in COVID-19 (dated by TCRdb to about 2020). Background on the whole study: Samples covering the acute and convalescent phases of COVID-19 were provided by collaborators in the United States, Italy and Spain. Subjects who had been exposed to COVID-19, were actively infected with it, or had recovered from it provided the deeply sampled blood TCRbeta repertoires that made up the dataset. The samples were drawn from the first 160 participants of the ongoing ImmuneRACE study and from 1,254 subjects provided by 6 global collaborators. The prospective study material was composed of cDNA or gDNA derived from T cells, B-cell-depleted T cells, or PBMCs. The repertoires were made available in a free public database intended to serve as a resource for research on the immune response to SARS-CoV-2. Where available, HLA class I and class II types were obtained from metadata supplied by the sample provider rather than from assay-based typing. Nearly every sample came with metadata listing a de-identified subject ID, COVID-19 status, age in years and sex. Overall results and qualifications from the work: How much clinical and demographic metadata was included differed by source and by participant, and the metadata was provided uncurated.

Samples from volunteer blood donors who had recovered from COVID-19 were contributed by a second Seattle source. Each collaborating institution followed its own protocols to collect whole blood in K2EDTA tubes. For TCRbeta analysis, collaborators shipped samples in one of three forms: frozen whole blood, isolated PBMCs, or DNA extracted from either of those sample types. The sample was peripheral blood. The receptor's source is a woman aged 40 to 50 who had recovered from COVID-19. The sequence links TRBV10-3 to TRBJ2-1, and the D gene may be TRBD2, 6 bases matching. CDR3 loop: CAISEPAEGDAGEQFF. The DNA is TGTGCCATCAGTGAGCCAGCGGAGGGTGATGCAGGTGAGCAGTTCTTC.